This T cell receptor (beta chain) stems from a study of T cells after posttransplantation cyclophosphamide. Study observations and caveats: Recipient CMV seropositivity and CMV reactivation strongly tracked TRB clonality.

Treatment was busulfan-fludarabine conditioning, a marrow graft, and cyclophosphamide on days +3 and +4. Repertoires were generated with immunoSEQ multiplex PCR, while TCRdb's copy carries only in-frame clones and drops some. The sample holds about 27,000 clones, and no clone turns up only once. This clone occurred many times. The target antigen is unknown. J was trimmed by 3 bases and V by 1 base; bases with no gene match: 6. Germline V gene sequence: CDR1 MGHRA, CDR2 YSYEKL. This CDR3 has 15 amino acids. The clonotype comes from a male patient aged 18-30 years who received an allogeneic stem cell transplant from a related donor, was CMV-positive, and had no GVHD. The graft donor may have given rise to some T cells. V gene TRBV4-1 combines with J gene TRBJ2-7, with 7 bases aligning to TRBD2. Sequenced here: PBMCs, sampled after allogeneic stem cell transplant with posttransplant cyclophosphamide. The CDR3 spells CASSQVGLADYEQYF. CDR3 nucleotide sequence: TGCGCCAGCAGCCAAGTGGGGCTAGCGGACTACGAGCAGTACTTC.